The 16 T cell receptor beta chains below were found in one sample sequenced in a study of shared clonotypes between healthy human individuals. CD45RO-negative CD8 cells positively selected for CCR7 made up the naive population, which excluded terminally differentiated effector memory CD45RA+ cells. Sequencing was performed with immunoSEQ multiplex PCR; in TCRdb, only in-frame clones are kept and a portion is missing. The table lists approximately 2,000,000 clones, approximately 92% of them singletons. Sequencing was done on a sample of naive CD8+ T cells from PBMCs. Every receptor here comes from a man aged 18 to 29 in good health. Some clones in this sample may be carry-over from other donors' samples.

The chain couples TRBV19 to TRBJ1-2; no reliable D call. This CDR3 contains 10 residues. V was cut by 6 bases and J by 7 bases, with 6 bases left in between. Germline CDR1 is LNHDA and CDR2 is SQIVND (reference sequence). CDR3 DNA: TGTGCCAGTAGGGAGGGTGGCTACACCTTC. This gives the protein CASREGGYTF.

CDR3 residues: CASSLAASGRSGEQYF. Here the CDR3 DNA reads TGTGCCAGCAGCTTGGCGGCTAGCGGGAGGTCAGGCGAGCAGTACTTC. The V and J genes are TRBV5-4 and TRBJ2-7; 11 positions agree with TRBD2. The CDR3 totals 16 residues. Germline V gives CDR1 SGHNT, CDR2 YYREEE (reference sequence). V was clipped by 0 bases and J by 6 bases; unmatched bases: 8.

The chain couples TRBV9 to TRBJ1-5, with D perhaps matching TRBD1 (6 bases). From germline, CDR1 is SGDLS and CDR2 YYNGEE. The germline V and J ends were trimmed by 2 bases and 0 bases, with 15 bases remaining between them. The CDR3 is made up of 17 amino acids. The CDR3 nucleotides are TGTGCCAGCAGCGTTGGACAGTACTTCCTTAGCAATCAGCCCCAGCATTTT. Its protein product is CASSVGQYFLSNQPQHF. Drawing the rest from reference TRBV9 and TRBJ1-5, the complete variable domain is DSGVTQTPKHLITATGQRVTLRCSPRSGDLSVYWYQQSLDQGLQFLIQYYNGEERAKGNILERFSAQQFPDLHSELNLSSLELGDSALYFCASSVGQYFLSNQPQHFGDGTRLSIL.

The chain uses TRBV6-5 and TRBJ2-7; weak D call: TRBD2 (6 bases). The V end lost 4 bases, the J end lost 0 bases, and 10 bases lay between the germline ends. Per germline, CDR1 MNHEY and CDR2 SVGAGI. This CDR3 contains 14 residues. The CDR3 loop is CASSFERASYEQYF. The CDR3 DNA follows: TGTGCCAGCAGTTTTGAGCGGGCCTCCTACGAGCAGTACTTC.

The rearrangement uses TRBV9 and TRBJ2-1; no clear D gene. Trimming shortened V by 0 bases and J by 8 bases, and 9 bases separated the two germline ends. There are 13 residues in the CDR3. Germline assignment: CDR1 SGDLS and CDR2 YYNGEE. The chain's CDR3 is CASSVVSQYEQFF. As DNA, the CDR3 is TGTGCCAGCAGCGTAGTTAGTCAGTATGAGCAGTTCTTC.

The chain recombines TRBV28 with TRBJ1-2; D not resolved. This CDR3 contains 13 residues. Germline-derived CDR1 and CDR2 are MDHEN and SYDVKM. V was pared by 3 bases and J by 1 base, with 6 bases between. The CDR3 nucleotides are TGTGCCAGCAGTTTCCCATTTAACTATGGCTACACCTTC. Encoded protein: CASSFPFNYGYTF.

J is TRBJ2-5 and V is TRBV2, with TRBD2 as a possible D gene (6 bases). Trimming took off 6 bases at V and 2 bases at J, with 13 bases between the two ends. This CDR3 region has 14 residues. Germline CDR1 is SNHLY and CDR2 is FYNNEI. CDR3 region: CASREGTPQETQYF. Here the CDR3 DNA reads TGTGCCAGCAGGGAGGGAACACCTCAAGAGACCCAGTACTTC. The full variable domain, rest sourced from reference TRBV2 and TRBJ2-5, is EPEVTQTPSHQVTQMGQEVILRCVPISNHLYFYWYRQILGQKVEFLVSFYNNEISEKSEIFDDQFSVERPDGSNFTLKIRSTKLEDSAMYFCASREGTPQETQYFGPGTRLLVL.

The CDR3 protein is CASSSTSQGQETQYF. The CDR3 nucleotides read TGTGCCAGCAGTTCAACCTCACAGGGCCAAGAGACCCAGTACTTC. The chain recombines TRBV28 with TRBJ2-5, with D perhaps TRBD1 (6 bases). This CDR3 has 15 residues. Trimming pared 4 bases from V and 1 base from J, leaving 13 bases between. Per the germline V gene, CDR1 is MDHEN and CDR2 is SYDVKM.

V usage is TRBV29-1 and J usage is TRBJ2-3; possibly TRBD2 for D (5 bases). V was cut by 6 bases and J by 0 bases, with 13 bases left in between. The CDR3 runs 14 residues. Per the germline V gene, CDR1 is SQVTM and CDR2 is ANQGSEA. The CDR3 loop reads CSVAGSSSTDTQYF. The CDR3 nucleotides read TGCAGCGTCGCTGGGAGTTCTAGCACAGATACGCAGTATTTT.

This rearrangement joins TRBV18 to TRBJ1-4, with no clear D. Trimming left V 3 bases short and J 6 bases short, with 14 bases between. CDR3 size: 15 residues. From germline, CDR1 is KGHSH and CDR2 LQKENI. The CDR3 is CASSPPGPVDEKLFF. As DNA, the CDR3 is TGTGCCAGCTCACCCCCGGGCCCGGTGGATGAAAAACTGTTTTTT.

This clone was found once. A much larger clone sits a single nucleotide away, making a read error possible. Additional DNA sequences in this sample encode the identical CDR3. The genes are TRBV7-3 and TRBJ2-7; TRBD1 or TRBD2 may be the D gene (5 bases each). Trimming left V 2 bases short and J 6 bases short, with 8 bases between. The CDR3 has 12 residues. Germline V gene lookup returns CDR1 SGHTA and CDR2 FQGTGA. The CDR3 sequence is CASSLGGGEQYF. DNA of the CDR3: TGTGCCAGCAGCTTAGGGGGTGGCGAGCAGTACTTC.

The J gene is TRBJ1-1, the V gene TRBV6-5; D gene ambiguous. This CDR3 comprises 14 residues. The V end was cut by 2 bases, the J end by 1 base, with 8 bases between. CDR1 and CDR2 (germline): MNHEY, SVGAGI. CDR3 bases: TGTGCCAGCAGTTACCGGATGGGGAACACTGAAGCTTTCTTT. Translating it yields CASSYRMGNTEAFF.

The J gene is TRBJ2-1, the V gene TRBV15; unclear D gene. This CDR3 spans 13 amino acids. Germline V gene data show CDR1 as LNHNV and CDR2 as YYDKDF (reference sequence). Trimming shortened V by 0 bases and J by 4 bases, and 4 bases separated the two germline ends. The CDR3 DNA reads as TGTGCCACCAGCAGAGAGAATTACAATGAGCAGTTCTTC. Protein sequence: CATSRENYNEQFF. Drawing the rest from reference TRBV15 and TRBJ2-1, the complete variable domain is DAMVIQNPRYQVTQFGKPVTLSCSQTLNHNVMYWYQQKSSQAPKLLFHYYDKDFNNEADTPDNFQSRRPNTSFCFLDIRSPGLGDTAMYLCATSRENYNEQFFGPGTRLTVL.

Notes on this clone: The sample carries other DNA sequences with the same CDR3. The J gene is TRBJ2-1, the V gene TRBV6-5, with 8 nucleotides matching TRBD2. Losses at the gene ends were 6 bases for V and 6 bases for J; bases not matched to a gene: 4. CDR1 and CDR2 from the germline V gene are MNHEY and SVGAGI. This CDR3 is built from 13 residues. CDR3 sequence reads: CASRLAGGNEQFF. The CDR3 coding sequence is TGTGCCAGCAGGCTAGCGGGTGGCAATGAGCAGTTCTTC.

The V gene is TRBV7-6, the J gene TRBJ2-7; D is unclear. The CDR3 has 12 residues. The ends were cut back, 2 bases at V and 2 bases at J, with 4 bases in the middle. The germline V gene has CDR1 SGHVS and CDR2 FNYEAQ. Written as DNA, the CDR3 is TGTGCCAGCAGCTTATCCCCCTACGAGCAGTACTTC. This sequence encodes CASSLSPYEQYF.

This clone was detected once. The V call is TRBV5-1, the J call TRBJ1-1; 10 bases map to TRBD1. Germline V gene lookup returns CDR1 SGHRS and CDR2 YFSETQ. The J segment lost 5 bases and the V segment lost 4 bases, leaving 8 bases of the junction unmatched. The CDR3 is made up of 15 amino acids. CDR3 coding DNA: TGCGCCAGCAGCCAGGGACAGGGGACGTTTACTGAAGCTTTCTTT. It yields the protein CASSQGQGTFTEAFF.